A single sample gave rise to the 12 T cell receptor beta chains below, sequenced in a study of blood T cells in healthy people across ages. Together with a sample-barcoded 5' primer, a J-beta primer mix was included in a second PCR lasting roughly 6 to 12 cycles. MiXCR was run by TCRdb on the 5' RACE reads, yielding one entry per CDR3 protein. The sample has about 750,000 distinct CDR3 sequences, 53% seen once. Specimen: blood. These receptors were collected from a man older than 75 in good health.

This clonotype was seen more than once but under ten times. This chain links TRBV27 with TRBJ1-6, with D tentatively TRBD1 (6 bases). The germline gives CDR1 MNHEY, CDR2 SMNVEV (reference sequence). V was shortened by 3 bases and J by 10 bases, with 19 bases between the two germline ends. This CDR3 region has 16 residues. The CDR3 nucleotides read TGTGCCAGCAGTTTCGGGGACAACCGGAGGGCCTCACCCCTCCACTTT. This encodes CASSFGDNRRASPLHF.

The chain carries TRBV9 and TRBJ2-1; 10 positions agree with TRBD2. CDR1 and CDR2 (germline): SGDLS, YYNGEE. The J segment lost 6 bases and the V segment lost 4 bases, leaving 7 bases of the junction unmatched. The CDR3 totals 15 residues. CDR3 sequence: CASSPLAGISNEQFF. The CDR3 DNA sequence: TGTGCCAGCAGCCCACTAGCGGGAATCAGCAATGAGCAGTTCTTC.

CDR3 coding DNA: TGTGCCAGCAGCTCCCTAGCCTTTACAGGGGGAGCAGCCAAAAACATTCAGTACTTC. It translates to CASSSLAFTGGAAKNIQYF. J is TRBJ2-4 and V is TRBV27; TRBD1 agrees at 8 bases. Losses at the gene ends were 6 bases for V and 0 bases for J; bases not matched to a gene: 16. This CDR3 spans 19 amino acids. CDR1 MNHEY and CDR2 SMNVEV come from the germline V gene (reference sequence).

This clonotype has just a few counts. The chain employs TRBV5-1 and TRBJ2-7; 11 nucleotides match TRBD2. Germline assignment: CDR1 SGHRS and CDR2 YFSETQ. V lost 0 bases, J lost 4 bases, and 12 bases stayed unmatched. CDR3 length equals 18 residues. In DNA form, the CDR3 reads TGCGCCAGCAGCTTGGATACTAGCGGGAGATTAGTAGGTTACGAGCAGTACTTC. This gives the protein CASSLDTSGRLVGYEQYF.

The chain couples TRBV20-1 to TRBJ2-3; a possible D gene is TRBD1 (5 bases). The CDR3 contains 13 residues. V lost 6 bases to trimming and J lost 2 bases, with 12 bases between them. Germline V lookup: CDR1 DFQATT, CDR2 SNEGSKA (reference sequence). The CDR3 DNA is TGCAGTGCCCCTGGGGCGGTCACAGATACGCAGTATTTT. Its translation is CSAPGAVTDTQYF.

The CDR3 loop reads CSARDLGSGSYNEQFF. The CDR3 bases are TGCAGTGCTAGAGATCTCGGAAGCGGTTCCTACAATGAGCAGTTCTTC. The chain uses TRBV20-1 and TRBJ2-1, with D possibly being TRBD2 (5 bases). Per the germline V gene, CDR1 is DFQATT and CDR2 is SNEGSKA (reference sequence). V lost 0 bases, J lost 1 base, and 13 bases lay in between. This CDR3 is 16 amino acids long.

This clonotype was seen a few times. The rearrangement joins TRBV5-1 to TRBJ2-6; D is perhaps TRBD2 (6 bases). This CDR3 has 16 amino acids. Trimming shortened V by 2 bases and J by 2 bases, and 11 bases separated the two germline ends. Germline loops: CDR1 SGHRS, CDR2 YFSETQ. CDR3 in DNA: TGCGCCAGCAGCTTAGGGGACTGGACTGGGGCCAACGTCCTGACTTTC. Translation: CASSLGDWTGANVLTF.

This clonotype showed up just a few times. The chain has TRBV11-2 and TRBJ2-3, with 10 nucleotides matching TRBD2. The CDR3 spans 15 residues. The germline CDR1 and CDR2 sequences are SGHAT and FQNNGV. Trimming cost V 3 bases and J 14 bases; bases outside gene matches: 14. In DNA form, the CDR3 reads TGTGCCAGCAGCTTCCTAGCGGGAGAGCACAGAGACGCGTATTTT. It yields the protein CASSFLAGEHRDAYF.

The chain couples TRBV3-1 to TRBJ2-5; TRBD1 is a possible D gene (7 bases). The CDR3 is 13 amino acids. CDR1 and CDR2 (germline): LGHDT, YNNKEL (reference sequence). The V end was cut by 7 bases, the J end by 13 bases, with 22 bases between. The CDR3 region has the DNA TGTGCCAGCACCCGACAACAGGGGCGAGCGGGGTACTTC. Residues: CASTRQQGRAGYF.

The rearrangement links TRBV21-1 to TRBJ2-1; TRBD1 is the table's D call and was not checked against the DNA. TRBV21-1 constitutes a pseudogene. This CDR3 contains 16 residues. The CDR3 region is CASSRSGTAAYNEQFF. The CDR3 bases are TGTGCCAGCTCCCGTTCCGGGACAGCAGCCTACAATGAGCAGTTCTTC.

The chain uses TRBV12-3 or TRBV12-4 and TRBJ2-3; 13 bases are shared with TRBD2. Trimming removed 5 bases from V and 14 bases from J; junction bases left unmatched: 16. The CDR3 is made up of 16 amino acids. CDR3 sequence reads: CASSAWTSGSRRYAYF. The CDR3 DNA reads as TGTGCCAGCAGTGCATGGACTAGCGGGAGTCGCAGATACGCGTATTTT.

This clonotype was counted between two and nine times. CDR3 bases: TGTGCCACCAGAGGGACAGGGGCGCTTGGGGACTATGGCTACACCTTC. This encodes CATRGTGALGDYGYTF. V is TRBV24-1 and J is TRBJ1-2, with 10 bases matching TRBD1. The CDR3 covers 16 residues. The germline V gene encodes CDR1 KGHDR and CDR2 SFDVKD. J gave up 3 bases and V 7 bases, and 10 bases lay outside the gene matches.